This T cell receptor (beta chain) was identified during a study of PD-1 blockade in mismatch repair-deficient tumors. CDR3 length: 16 residues. V shed 2 bases, J shed 4 bases, and the junction held 5 bases outside the gene matches. Germline values: CDR1 MNHNS, CDR2 SASEGT. Sequencing was performed with immunoSEQ multiplex PCR; in TCRdb, only in-frame clones are kept and a portion is missing. The sample gives tens of thousands of clones, about 85% of which show up once; 2.6% is in the top ten. The source is an adult with mismatch repair-deficient cancer. The rearrangement joins TRBV6-1 to TRBJ2-1; 10 nucleotides agree with TRBD1. The sequencing used peripheral blood, collected 12 weeks after starting pembrolizumab. For the CDR3, the DNA is TGTGCCAGCAGTGAATACGGGACAGGGGTTTACAATGAGCAGTTCTTC. Protein: CASSEYGTGVYNEQFF.